The sequence of this T cell receptor (beta chain) was determined in a study of cytomegalovirus exposure and HLA in healthy donors (dated by TCRdb to 2016 to 2017). Study-level background: According to an earlier analysis of several hundred of the donors, about 179 million T cells yielded some 120 million unique TCR beta sequences and 250 to 350 Gb of sequence data. Alongside the repertoire data, information on donor age, sex, ethnicity and CMV serostatus was compiled. The genetic ancestry cluster associated with self-reported Caucasian donors included 81% of the 398 genotyped donors. To predict cytomegalovirus infection status, the study brought together high-throughput TCR immunosequencing, statistical association of individual TCRs with disease status, and machine learning. Typing coverage differed by locus: A, B, C, DRB1 and DQB1 were typed in about 620-640 donors, DQA1 in approximately 520, DPA1 in approximately 600, and DPB1 in approximately 450. All discovery cohort repertoires had been generated using a single sequencing platform. The later analysis used no new phenotypic data to find candidate immune exposures, relying instead on TCR beta sequences and their occurrence across donors. To study patterns of TCR occurrence, a later analysis re-analyzed previously published TCR beta repertoires from around 660 donors and added high-resolution HLA genotyping. In a later genetic analysis, genome-wide SNP genotypes for about three fifths of the roughly 670 donors were used, and that subset was treated as a discovery cohort. Several DR-DQ haplotypes were treated as single units for association and clustering because of strong linkage in the cohort. Using immunosequencing, the study profiled T cell repertoires from about 650 subjects and related those repertoires to cytomegalovirus serostatus. Both class I and class II loci were covered by HLA typing, at four-digit resolution. In an earlier analysis of roughly 600 of the donors, high-throughput TCR beta sequencing was used to judge whether each TCR beta V gene segment behaved as functional or pseudogenic. In addition to the first cohort of 666 subjects, a separate validation cohort of under 150 different subjects was used. An early release that covered about 640 HLA-typed donors contained approximately 300 gigabases of sequencing data and 70 million to 100 million unique TCR sequences. The study was designed to test whether signatures of past pathogen exposure could be identified by cataloging public T cell receptors. On average, 235,054 unique TCR beta nucleotide sequences were sequenced per donor among some 430 genotyped donors of the cohort, with 15% to 20% of those sequences being non-productive.

The protocol used for the library was the immunoSEQ multiplex PCR assay. The multiplex PCR relied on a mix of 60 forward primers for TCR Vbeta segments and 13 reverse primers for TCR Jbeta segments. The CDR3 region of rearranged TCR beta genes was amplified from genomic DNA with a multiplex PCR assay. On the Illumina HiSeq System, the amplified TCR beta libraries were sequenced as 87-base-pair reads. On the authors' methods: Across the 700 or so repertoires, a later analysis counted 80 million or so unique TCR beta chains, roughly 11 million of which were shared by at least two donors. A nearest-neighbor algorithm error-corrected the raw reads and collapsed the reads into unique sequences, merging closely related sequences to remove PCR and sequencing errors. To assign V, D and J gene segments, CDR3 sequences were aligned to IMGT reference sequences. For a sequence to be retained, at least a six-nucleotide match to both a V gene segment and a J gene segment was required. Rearrangements were called productive when the CDR3 lacked stop codons and stayed in frame with V and J; all others were non-productive. Following IMGT convention, CDR3 was defined as the stretch from the second conserved V-encoded cysteine up to the conserved J-encoded phenylalanine. The earlier analysis of 500 to 750 of the donors excluded any sequence lacking an unambiguous match to a single V gene segment. In an earlier analysis of around 600 of the donors, V segments were called functional above 56.7% productive rearrangements and were called segregating when the between-donor standard deviation exceeded 5%. A statistical classification framework was built for diagnosing cytomegalovirus status from the catalog of TCR beta chain sequences. V and J gene assignment, in a later analysis, came from comparing TCR nucleotide sequences with IMGT/GENE-DB human TR gene sequences. A later analysis assigned CDR3 sequences and most-parsimonious VDJ recombination scenarios with the TCRdist pipeline. In a later analysis, each TCR beta chain was defined by its CDR3 amino acid sequence together with its V-gene family, and reads without a unique V-gene family were excluded. To address suspected cross-contamination and a sequencing artifact, a later analysis removed several hundred highly shared, low-generation-probability nucleotide sequences. For each public chain, a later analysis derived a clonal expansion index from normalized ranks of inferred template counts within each repertoire. In a later analysis, generation probabilities were computed using a VDJ recombination model fitted to out-of-frame rearrangements, and the results were checked against IGoR. Hypergeometric tests were used in a later analysis to score TCR-TCR, TCR-HLA and TCR-CMV co-occurrence, with a repertoire-size bias correction applied to the TCR pairs. To estimate false discovery rates, a later analysis permuted the HLA or CMV assignments 20 times. In a later analysis, co-occurring TCRs were grouped using DBSCAN, with TCRdist sequence similarity added in when clustering inside HLA-allele-positive subsets. For co-occurrence clustering, repertoires with fewer than 30,000 or more than 120,000 public chains were excluded, along with four or five repertoires with anomalous nucleotide sharing. Entries here come from immuneACCESS through TCRdb and include only in-frame sequences with V and J called. Some clones fail to appear in such tables; in the studies checked, an unresolved V gene covers under half of the shortfall, and the cause of the remainder is unknown. That table is the source of V, J and clone size, and D and trimming were worked out from the DNA. This sample is represented by about 80,000 clones; 65% to 70% of them were singletons. The top ten clonotypes cover approximately 7% of the sample.

This clone was seen only a few times. Its cognate antigen has yet to be identified. Per-base qualities were not stored, and no clone one base away is much larger. General findings and caveats noted by the study authors: A cluster of highly shared sequence variants was judged likely to represent a technical artifact of the sequencing pipeline. A further reported finding was that TCR beta sequences accurately predicted the HLA-A and HLA-B alleles for most subjects in the first cohort. The classifier was reported to diagnose cytomegalovirus status with high specificity and sensitivity in both the original and validation cohorts. In an earlier analysis of approximately 600 of the donors, most TCR beta V segments were observed in productive rearrangements about 87% or about 30% of the time, broadly matching IMGT annotations. Strong co-occurrence of HLA alleles, especially DR and DQ, made assigning TCR associations to individual alleles difficult. For the cohort, immune exposure information was limited to CMV serostatus. Some IMGT-functional V segments, including TRBV6-2 and TRBV6-3, could not be told apart with the 87-base-pair reads, so those segments were excluded. In a later analysis, 15,000 to 20,000 TCR beta sequences were associated with specific HLA alleles at a false discovery rate of 0.05. The earlier analysis of around 600 of the donors excluded over 15 rarely observed V segments, including chromosome 9 orphons, because counts were too low. HLA typing was unavailable for some donors at each locus, so association tests used only the typed subset. In a later analysis, the rate of TCR association differed among HLA loci, with DRB1 alleles having the most associated TCRs and HLA-C alleles having the fewest. According to a later genetic analysis, donors in an Asian-associated ancestry cluster had fewer N-insertions in productive TCRs than the roughly 660-donor mean. An association between a missense DCLRE1C variant and V-gene and J-gene trimming of TCR beta chains was found in a later genetic analysis and replicated in an independent cohort. Three of the identified cytomegalovirus-associated TCR beta chains were confirmed in vitro to be specific for cytomegalovirus antigens. A later analysis found that most CMV-associated TCR beta chains appeared HLA-restricted, with HLA associations seemingly driven largely by CMV exposure. The presence/absence analyses assumed that sequencing depth was roughly uniform across donors, and that assumption may not be true. It was suggested by the authors that the approach could potentially be generalized to other disease states and immunological phenotypes. In this cohort, only TCR beta chains were sequenced, and detectable features were limited by the absence of alpha or paired-chain data. Linkage disequilibrium might explain the correlated functional status among segregating V segments, but an unknown experimental factor could not be ruled out. The study gave a list of under 200 TCR beta chains associated with cytomegalovirus. In a later analysis, HLA-associated TCR beta chains showed more clonal expansion and lower generation probabilities than non-associated chains that were equally common. Most TCR sequences were observed very rarely across donors, whereas some public TCRs were present in many individuals. A later analysis reported that several top co-occurrence clusters appeared linked to parvovirus B19, influenza, CMV and Epstein-Barr virus.

CDR1 and CDR2, looked up from the germline V gene, are SGHAT and FQNNGV. V loses 1 base of germline sequence and J loses 3 bases, and the interval between the two ends is 9 bases. The CDR3 measures 14 amino acids from cysteine to phenylalanine. CDR3 DNA is the only sequence kept; it has 42 bases, read in frame from the first base. The cohort consisted of more than 650 healthy bone marrow donors. At the time of sampling, all cohort members were nominally healthy, though unrecorded immune exposures were likely present. The donor was CMV seropositive and belonged to the group of 250 to 300 seropositive cohort members. A peripheral blood sample was collected from each donor, and TCR beta sequencing was performed on peripheral blood mononuclear cells. Genomic DNA extraction from the blood cell samples was performed with the Qiagen DNeasy Blood Extraction Kit.

The sequenced material came from PBMCs. The chain was built from TRBV11-2 and TRBJ2-5; the D gene is perhaps TRBD2, on 5 matching bases. The TCR comes from a woman in her forties or fifties in good health and CMV-seropositive. The DNA reads TGTGCCAGCAGCTTAGTAGCCGGGGAAGAGACCCAGTACTTC. Translation gives CASSLVAGEETQYF.